This TCR beta chain was sequenced during a study of T cells in Graves' hyperthyroidism and ophthalmopathy. For the study at large: Pretreatment peripheral blood was obtained at initial diagnosis. Study findings and constraints: A model using 13 V-J features told ophthalmopathy apart from stable hyperthyroidism.

Fresh 10 ml peripheral blood yielded PBMCs. RNA transcripts provided the source from which TCR beta CDR3 regions were amplified. The study used the HTBI primer set for a first-round RT-PCR of the TCR CDR3. TCRdb itself ran the multiplex PCR reads through MiXCR, one entry per CDR3 protein. This table has some 320,000 distinct CDR3 sequences, around 13% appearing once. This clonotype occurred once. Its antigen is as yet unknown. The CDR3 runs to 14 residues. V was clipped by 5 bases and J by 4 bases, with 12 bases between them. Germline assignment: CDR1 SGHVS and CDR2 FQNEAQ. The receptor comes from a woman between 40 and 50 years old with Graves' ophthalmopathy. The chain links TRBV7-8 to TRBJ1-3; maybe TRBD1 (6 bases). Sequencing was carried out using blood. The CDR3, as DNA: TGTGCCAGCAGCCCTCAGGGGTGGGGAAACACCATATATTTT. Its protein is CASSPQGWGNTIYF.